These 16 T cell receptor beta chains came from one sample sequenced in a study of T cells in Graves' hyperthyroidism and ophthalmopathy. Amplification targeted TCR beta CDR3 regions from RNA transcripts. In the first-round RT-PCR of the TCR CDR3, the HTBI primer set was used. MiXCR was run by TCRdb on the multiplex PCR reads, yielding one entry per CDR3 protein. The table shows 220,000 or so distinct CDR3 sequences, with about 15% occurring only once. Material for sequencing was blood. The receptor source for this set is a woman between 18 and 29 years old with Graves' ophthalmopathy.

The chain is built from TRBV28 and TRBJ2-7, with TRBD2 matching over 15 bases. V was pared by 7 bases and J by 3 bases, with 19 bases of the junction left unmatched. The CDR3 spans 20 residues. In germline, CDR1 is MDHEN, CDR2 SYDVKM. The CDR3 loop reads CASNPTVRTSGRVPIYEQYF. In DNA, the CDR3 is TGTGCCAGCAACCCAACGGTGAGGACTAGCGGGAGGGTGCCGATCTACGAGCAGTACTTC.

This clonotype was seen repeatedly, ten times or more. The J gene is TRBJ1-5, the V gene TRBV9; D is unresolved. The CDR3 is 13 residues long. CDR1 is SGDLS and CDR2 is YYNGEE in the germline V gene. The V end was cut by 4 bases, the J end by 7 bases, with 12 bases between. The CDR3 DNA is TGTGCCAGCAGCCCTGATCAGAGGCAGCCCCAGCATTTT. Translating it yields CASSPDQRQPQHF.

This clonotype was observed many times. This chain joins TRBV7-3 and TRBJ2-5, with 8 bases lining up with TRBD2. Germline V gene sequence: CDR1 SGHTA, CDR2 FQGTGA. The CDR3 length is 16 residues. V trimming: 3 bases; J trimming: 5 bases; junction bases outside the gene matches: 11. CDR3 region: CASSLAGGGFGETQYF. The CDR3 DNA is TGTGCCAGCAGCTTGGCGGGGGGCGGGTTCGGGGAGACCCAGTACTTC.

V gene TRBV20-1 combines with J gene TRBJ2-7; the D is unclear. CDR3 size: 15 residues. V lost 4 bases and J lost 0, with 16 bases in between. Per germline, CDR1 DFQATT and CDR2 SNEGSKA (reference sequence). The CDR3 sequence: CSAIDVWASSYEQYF. Written as DNA, the CDR3 is TGCAGTGCTATAGATGTATGGGCCAGCTCCTACGAGCAGTACTTC.

Many counts were recorded for this clonotype. This rearrangement joins TRBV7-6 to TRBJ1-2; D uncertain. V dropped 5 bases and J dropped 8 bases, with 15 bases sitting between them. In germline, CDR1 is SGHVS, CDR2 FNYEAQ. There are 13 residues in the CDR3. The CDR3 protein is CASSPDGVRGYTF. The CDR3 coding sequence is TGTGCCAGCAGCCCCGATGGAGTCCGGGGCTACACCTTC.

V and J are TRBV11-3 and TRBJ1-1; 9 positions agree with TRBD1. Germline V gene lookup returns CDR1 SGHNT and CDR2 YENEEA. Unmatched junction bases numbered 4, after V lost 5 bases and J lost 0 bases. The CDR3 is made up of 15 amino acids. CDR3 sequence reads: CASSGTGSMNTEAFF. The CDR3 DNA sequence: TGTGCCAGCAGCGGGACAGGGTCCATGAACACTGAAGCTTTCTTT. The variable domain in full, completed from reference TRBV11-3 and TRBJ1-1, reads EAGVVQSPRYKIIEKKQPVAFWCNPISGHNTLYWYLQNLGQGPELLIRYENEEAVDDSQLPKDRFSAERLKGVDSTLKIQPAELGDSAVYLCASSGTGSMNTEAFFGQGTRLTVV.

In this sample, this clonotype turned up many times. The DNA for the CDR3 is TGTGCCAGCACCGCTAGCGGGGACGTCTCCGAGCAGTACTTC. Translated: CASTASGDVSEQYF. The V call is TRBV28, the J call TRBJ2-7, with 9 bases identical to TRBD2. Looked up from germline, CDR1 is MDHEN and CDR2 is SYDVKM. The CDR3 runs 14 residues. Trimming at V came to 7 bases and at J to 6 bases, leaving 10 bases not matched to a gene. Variable domain in full (rest from reference TRBV28 and TRBJ2-7): DVKVTQSSRYLVKRTGEKVFLECVQDMDHENMFWYRQDPGLGLRLIYFSYDVKMKEKGDIPEGYSVSREKKERFSLILESASTNQTSMYLCASTASGDVSEQYFGPGTRLTVT.

The sample holds many counts of this clonotype. The gene calls are TRBV9 and TRBJ2-1, with D possibly matching TRBD2 (6 bases). V dropped 2 bases and J dropped 3 bases, with 12 bases sitting between them. This CDR3 comprises 15 residues. Germline V CDR1 and CDR2: SGDLS, YYNGEE. The CDR3 nucleotides read TGTGCCAGCAGCGTTGGAGGGGAAGACTACAATGAGCAGTTCTTC. It yields the protein CASSVGGEDYNEQFF.

This clonotype was counted at least ten times. The chain uses TRBV10-3 and TRBJ1-5; no clear D gene. Trimming stripped 3 bases from V and 0 bases from J, with 9 bases between. This CDR3 has 15 amino acids. The germline gives CDR1 ENHRY, CDR2 SYGVKD. CDR3 amino acids: CAISDWQNSNQPQHF. For the CDR3, the DNA is TGTGCCATCAGTGATTGGCAAAATAGCAATCAGCCCCAGCATTTT.

This clonotype was seen many times. V is TRBV6-1 and J is TRBJ1-1, with D possibly matching TRBD1 (6 bases). The germline V and J ends were trimmed by 5 bases and 4 bases, with 20 bases remaining between them. The length of the CDR3 is 16 residues. CDR1 is MNHNS, CDR2 SASEGT, per germline. The CDR3 here is CASSSLTRGRITEAFF. DNA of the CDR3: TGTGCCAGCAGTTCCCTTACCAGGGGCCGAATCACTGAAGCTTTCTTT.

This clonotype was counted many times. The chain employs TRBV20-1 and TRBJ1-2; weak D call: TRBD1 (5 bases). V was cut by 5 bases and J by 4 bases, with 17 bases left in between. The CDR3 totals 14 residues. Germline CDR1 is DFQATT and CDR2 is SNEGSKA (reference sequence). CDR3 coding DNA: TGCAGTGCTCCGTCGGGACGGAAGGTCTATGGCTACACCTTC. It yields the protein CSAPSGRKVYGYTF.

This clonotype was counted at least ten times. The chain combines TRBV6-1 with TRBJ2-6; D might be TRBD2 (5 bases). Trimming stripped 6 bases from V and 3 bases from J, with 6 bases between. This CDR3 contains 13 residues. The germline V gene has CDR1 MNHNS and CDR2 SASEGT. For the CDR3, the DNA is TGTGCCAGCAGGGGGAGTGGGGCCAACGTCCTGACTTTC. Translated, it gives CASRGSGANVLTF.

This clonotype was detected a few times. This chain links TRBV19 with TRBJ1-5, with D unclear. Between the trimmed V and J ends, which lost 5 bases and 0 bases, there was a span of 5 bases. Germline V gene data show CDR1 as LNHDA and CDR2 as SQIVND (reference sequence). There are 13 residues in the CDR3. CDR3 nucleotide sequence: TGTGCCAGTAGTGCATTTAGCAATCAGCCCCAGCATTTT. It is translated as CASSAFSNQPQHF. Full variable domain (remainder filled in from reference TRBV19 and TRBJ1-5): DGGITQSPKYLFRKEGQNVTLSCEQNLNHDAMYWYRQDPGQGLRLIYYSQIVNDFQKGDIAEGYSVSREKKESFPLTVTSAQKNPTAFYLCASSAFSNQPQHFGDGTRLSIL.

The CDR3 spells CASRSIPLAGYEQYF. CDR3 DNA: TGTGCCAGCAGATCCATCCCCCTAGCGGGTTACGAGCAGTACTTC. The chain links TRBV7-2 to TRBJ2-7, with 8 bases matching TRBD2. The CDR3 contains 15 residues. Germline lookup yields CDR1 SGHTA and CDR2 FQGNSA. J lost 4 bases, V lost 6 bases, and 11 bases had no gene match.

This clonotype was detected many times. The chain uses TRBV28 and TRBJ2-1; D is undetermined. This CDR3 spans 12 amino acids. Germline V gene lookup returns CDR1 MDHEN and CDR2 SYDVKM. Trimming took 6 bases from V and 6 from J, leaving 9 bases between them. DNA of the CDR3: TGTGCCAGCAGGCAGAGTTCCAATGAGCAGTTCTTC. This gives the protein CASRQSSNEQFF.

This clonotype was recorded at least ten times. CDR3 coding DNA: TGTGCCAGCTCACCCTATCAACAGGGGGGTAACTATGGCTACACCTTC. Translated, it gives CASSPYQQGGNYGYTF. V and J are TRBV18 and TRBJ1-2, with 8 bases that match TRBD1. From germline, CDR1 is KGHSH and CDR2 LQKENI. The CDR3 sequence is 16 residues long. Trimming cost V 3 bases and J 1 base; bases outside gene matches: 7. The full variable domain, with the rest looked up from reference TRBV18 and TRBJ1-2, is NAGVMQNPRHLVRRRGQEARLRCSPMKGHSHVYWYRQLPEEGLKFMVYLQKENIIDESGMPKERFSAEFPKEGPSILRIQQVVRGDSAAYFCASSPYQQGGNYGYTFGSGTRLTVV.